A selection of T cell receptor beta chains follows, all from one sample in a study of shared clonotypes between healthy human individuals. Data came from immunoSEQ multiplex PCR; TCRdb stores just in-frame clones and leaves some out. The sample lists about 2.4 million clones, around nine tenths occurring once. Sequencing used naive CD4+ T cells sorted from blood. Source of these receptors: a man aged 18 to 30 in good health. CDR3s include the opening cysteine and the closing phenylalanine or tryptophan. Each record gives: J gene, V gene, D gene, clone size, CDR3 protein, CDR3 DNA. A D gene is named only where the DNA matches it firmly. Rows give clone size only sometimes, using once, few, many, or a class for an expanded clone.

J: TRBJ2-1; V: TRBV7-9; D: TRBD2; size: NA; CDR3: CASTRPASGGDNEQFF; DNA: TGTGCCAGCACCCGCCCAGCTAGCGGGGGGGACAATGAGCAGTTCTTC
J: TRBJ2-2; V: TRBV11-2; D: NA; size: NA; CDR3: CASSIEGHLNTGELFF; DNA: TGTGCCAGCAGTATAGAGGGACACCTGAACACCGGGGAGCTGTTTTTT
J: TRBJ2-7; V: TRBV19; D: TRBD2; size: NA; CDR3: CASSTIAGAAYEQYF; DNA: TGTGCCAGTAGTACCATAGCGGGAGCCGCCTACGAGCAGTACTTC
J: TRBJ2-1; V: TRBV6-1; D: TRBD2; size: once; CDR3: CASSAVIAGGNEQFF; DNA: TGTGCCAGCAGTGCGGTGATAGCGGGGGGAAATGAGCAGTTCTTC
J: TRBJ2-7; V: TRBV28; D: TRBD1; size: NA; CDR3: CASSVEQGVYEQYF; DNA: TGTGCCAGCAGTGTAGAACAGGGGGTCTACGAGCAGTACTTC
J: TRBJ2-7; V: TRBV27; D: TRBD1; size: NA; CDR3: CASSFGQGVTYEQYF; DNA: TGTGCCAGCAGTTTTGGACAGGGGGTTACCTACGAGCAGTACTTC
J: TRBJ2-7; V: TRBV10-3; D: NA; size: NA; CDR3: CAISEILDEQYF; DNA: TGTGCCATCAGTGAGATCTTAGACGAGCAGTACTTC
J: TRBJ2-7; V: TRBV5-6; D: TRBD1; size: NA; CDR3: CASSLTGQGASEQYF; DNA: TGTGCCAGCAGCTTGACGGGACAGGGGGCTAGCGAGCAGTACTTC
J: TRBJ2-1; V: TRBV19; D: NA; size: NA; CDR3: CASSPPALVRDYNEQFF; DNA: TGTGCCAGTAGTCCGCCCGCACTCGTTCGGGACTACAATGAGCAGTTCTTC
J: TRBJ1-5; V: TRBV9; D: NA; size: NA; CDR3: CASSGGNSNQPQHF; DNA: TGTGCCAGCAGCGGGGGTAATAGCAATCAGCCCCAGCATTTT
J: TRBJ1-6; V: TRBV7-8; D: NA; size: few; CDR3: CASSPTPQNSPLHF; DNA: TGTGCCAGCAGCCCCACCCCCCAAAATTCACCCCTCCACTTT
J: TRBJ2-2; V: TRBV9; D: NA; size: NA; CDR3: CASSPPEGENTGELFF; DNA: TGTGCCAGCAGCCCACCAGAGGGGGAGAACACCGGGGAGCTGTTTTTT
J: TRBJ1-6; V: TRBV4-1; D: NA; size: NA; CDR3: CASSQGRASSYNSPLHF; DNA: TGCGCCAGCAGCCAGGGACGGGCTAGCTCCTATAATTCACCCCTCCACTTT
J: TRBJ1-1; V: TRBV27; D: NA; size: NA; CDR3: CASTPAGLTEAFF; DNA: TGTGCCAGCACCCCAGCAGGGTTGACTGAAGCTTTCTTT
J: TRBJ2-1; V: TRBV6-1; D: NA; size: NA; CDR3: CASIGYLPYNEQFF; DNA: TGTGCCAGCATCGGGTATCTTCCTTACAATGAGCAGTTCTTC
J: TRBJ1-4; V: TRBV10-2; D: NA; size: NA; CDR3: CASTDRSTNEKLFF; DNA: TGCGCCAGCACTGACAGGTCAACTAATGAAAAACTGTTTTTT
J: TRBJ2-7; V: TRBV30; D: NA; size: NA; CDR3: CAWSVGQYEQYF; DNA: TGTGCCTGGAGTGTAGGGCAATACGAGCAGTACTTC
J: TRBJ2-3; V: TRBV6-4; D: TRBD2; size: NA; CDR3: CASSWAGGSDTQYF; DNA: TGTGCCAGCAGCTGGGCGGGAGGGTCAGATACGCAGTATTTT
J: TRBJ1-5; V: TRBV7-9; D: NA; size: few; CDR3: CASSLVGDQPQHF; DNA: TGTGCCAGCAGCTTAGTAGGGGATCAGCCCCAGCATTTT
J: TRBJ2-3; V: TRBV6-1; D: TRBD2; size: NA; CDR3: CASSEGTSARLSTDTQYF; DNA: TGTGCCAGCAGTGAGGGGACTAGCGCAAGACTTAGCACAGATACGCAGTATTTT
J: TRBJ2-3; V: TRBV7-2; D: NA; size: NA; CDR3: CASSPGGPNTDTQYF; DNA: TGTGCCAGCAGCCCCGGGGGCCCCAACACAGATACGCAGTATTTT
J: TRBJ2-3; V: TRBV2; D: TRBD2; size: once; CDR3: CASSDTSGKDTQYF; DNA: TGTGCCAGCAGTGACACTAGCGGTAAAGATACGCAGTATTTT
J: TRBJ2-6; V: TRBV5-1; D: NA; size: NA; CDR3: CASSLDGIGANVLTF; DNA: TGCGCCAGCAGCTTAGACGGGATAGGGGCCAACGTCCTGACTTTC
J: TRBJ1-2; V: TRBV11-2; D: NA; size: NA; CDR3: CASSSVTAHYGYTF; DNA: TGTGCCAGCAGCTCCGTAACGGCCCACTATGGCTACACCTTC
J: TRBJ2-3; V: TRBV23-1; D: NA; size: NA; CDR3: CASSQRGSTDTQYF; DNA: TGCGCCAGCAGTCAAAGGGGGTCCACAGATACGCAGTATTTT
J: TRBJ1-1; V: TRBV5-4; D: TRBD1; size: NA; CDR3: CASSWGSGTGVGMNTEAFF; DNA: TGTGCCAGCAGCTGGGGTTCGGGGACAGGGGTTGGAATGAACACTGAAGCTTTCTTT
J: TRBJ2-5; V: TRBV5-1; D: NA; size: NA; CDR3: CASSLVGFSTPRAETQYF; DNA: TGCGCCAGCAGCTTGGTTGGATTCTCGACGCCTAGGGCGGAGACCCAGTACTTC
J: TRBJ1-2; V: TRBV7-2; D: NA; size: NA; CDR3: CASSALPGYGYTF; DNA: TGTGCCAGCAGCGCCCTCCCCGGTTATGGCTACACCTTC
J: TRBJ2-2; V: TRBV5-1; D: NA; size: NA; CDR3: CGQETPNTGELFF; DNA: TGCGGCCAAGAGACACCTAACACCGGGGAGCTGTTTTTT
J: TRBJ1-2; V: TRBV5-6; D: NA; size: NA; CDR3: CASSLEGGGGYTF; DNA: TGTGCCAGCAGCTTGGAGGGGGGAGGCGGCTACACCTTC
J: TRBJ2-3; V: TRBV6-1; D: TRBD1; size: NA; CDR3: CASQGAVDTQYF; DNA: TGTGCCAGCCAGGGGGCGGTGGATACGCAGTATTTT
J: TRBJ2-2; V: TRBV5-1; D: TRBD2; size: NA; CDR3: CASSLLAGGANTGELFF; DNA: TGCGCCAGCAGCTTGCTAGCGGGAGGCGCGAACACCGGGGAGCTGTTTTTT
J: TRBJ1-3; V: TRBV9; D: TRBD1; size: NA; CDR3: CASSVAGQGTSSGNTIYF; DNA: TGTGCCAGCAGCGTAGCCGGACAGGGCACTAGCTCTGGAAACACCATATATTTT
J: TRBJ2-1; V: TRBV6-5; D: TRBD2; size: NA; CDR3: CASSPGTSGNNEQFF; DNA: TGTGCCAGCAGCCCTGGGACTAGCGGGAACAATGAGCAGTTCTTC
J: TRBJ2-7; V: TRBV7-2; D: TRBD2; size: NA; CDR3: CASSQLAGAYEQYF; DNA: TGTGCCAGCAGCCAACTAGCGGGAGCCTACGAGCAGTACTTC
J: TRBJ1-2; V: TRBV2; D: NA; size: few; CDR3: CASSELAGLDGYTF; DNA: TGTGCCAGCAGTGAGCTGGCAGGCCTCGATGGCTACACCTTC
J: TRBJ1-1; V: TRBV5-5; D: NA; size: NA; CDR3: CASSFSWGTEAFF; DNA: TGTGCCAGCAGCTTTAGTTGGGGGACTGAAGCTTTCTTT
J: TRBJ1-1; V: TRBV5-1; D: TRBD1; size: NA; CDR3: CASSDLQGAAAEAFF; DNA: TGCGCCAGCAGCGACCTACAGGGGGCCGCGGCTGAAGCTTTCTTT
J: TRBJ1-2; V: TRBV6-6; D: TRBD1; size: NA; CDR3: CASSSTGGAGYTF; DNA: TGTGCCAGCAGTTCAACAGGGGGCGCTGGCTACACCTTC
J: TRBJ2-2; V: TRBV30; D: NA; size: NA; CDR3: CAWSVGWRPNTGELFF; DNA: TGTGCCTGGAGTGTCGGGTGGCGGCCGAACACCGGGGAGCTGTTTTTT
J: TRBJ2-3; V: TRBV30; D: NA; size: NA; CDR3: CAWSILGDTQYF; DNA: TGTGCCTGGAGTATACTAGGGGATACGCAGTATTTT
J: TRBJ2-1; V: TRBV18; D: NA; size: NA; CDR3: CASSPRESSNEQFF; DNA: TGTGCCAGCTCACCGAGGGAGAGTAGCAATGAGCAGTTCTTC
J: TRBJ2-7; V: TRBV7-2; D: TRBD1; size: NA; CDR3: CASSKTSRGLGYEQYF; DNA: TGTGCCAGCAGCAAAACATCCAGGGGGCTAGGATACGAGCAGTACTTC
J: TRBJ2-7; V: TRBV5-1; D: TRBD2; size: NA; CDR3: CASSLAGGPYEQYF; DNA: TGCGCCAGCAGCTTGGCGGGAGGACCCTACGAGCAGTACTTC
J: TRBJ2-1; V: TRBV10-3; D: TRBD2; size: NA; CDR3: CAIRLTSGGFQGSYNEQFF; DNA: TGTGCCATCAGACTGACTAGCGGGGGATTCCAGGGGTCCTACAATGAGCAGTTCTTC
J: TRBJ2-7; V: TRBV5-4; D: TRBD2; size: NA; CDR3: CASSRGLAGQYEQYF; DNA: TGTGCCAGCAGCAGGGGACTAGCGGGGCAGTACGAGCAGTACTTC
J: TRBJ1-2; V: TRBV4-3; D: TRBD1; size: NA; CDR3: CASSQVAGGVGYGYTF; DNA: TGCGCCAGCAGCCAAGTTGCAGGGGGCGTCGGCTATGGCTACACCTTC
J: TRBJ1-2; V: TRBV6-5; D: NA; size: NA; CDR3: CASTNRDRVYGYTF; DNA: TGTGCCAGCACCAACCGGGACCGAGTCTATGGCTACACCTTC
J: TRBJ2-3; V: TRBV6-1; D: TRBD1; size: NA; CDR3: CASIPGQGSTDTQYF; DNA: TGTGCCAGCATCCCGGGACAGGGCTCCACAGATACGCAGTATTTT
J: TRBJ2-1; V: TRBV28; D: NA; size: NA; CDR3: CASSSPGAVGNEQFF; DNA: TGTGCCAGCAGTAGTCCCGGGGCGGTGGGTAATGAGCAGTTCTTC
J: TRBJ2-1; V: TRBV30; D: NA; size: NA; CDR3: CACTGNPYNEQFF; DNA: TGTGCCTGTACAGGGAACCCATACAATGAGCAGTTCTTC
J: TRBJ2-3; V: TRBV2; D: NA; size: NA; CDR3: CASSRGGQTVSTDTQYF; DNA: TGTGCCAGCAGTCGGGGAGGACAGACGGTCTCCACAGATACGCAGTATTTT
J: TRBJ1-4; V: TRBV19; D: TRBD1; size: NA; CDR3: CASSTGTGLNEKLFF; DNA: TGTGCCAGTAGTACCGGGACAGGTCTTAATGAAAAACTGTTTTTT
J: TRBJ2-7; V: TRBV2; D: TRBD2; size: NA; CDR3: CATGRTVPTSEQYF; DNA: TGTGCCACCGGGAGGACGGTTCCTACGTCTGAGCAGTACTTC
J: TRBJ2-7; V: TRBV7-8; D: NA; size: once; CDR3: CASSSTGPDPYEQYF; DNA: TGTGCCAGCAGCTCCACAGGGCCGGACCCCTACGAGCAGTACTTC
J: TRBJ1-6; V: TRBV4-3; D: NA; size: NA; CDR3: CASSHPQGSASNSPLHF; DNA: TGCGCCAGCAGCCATCCCCAGGGCTCAGCGAGTAATTCACCCCTCCACTTT
J: TRBJ1-1; V: TRBV29-1; D: NA; size: NA; CDR3: CSVELGPTSRNTEAFF; DNA: TGCAGCGTTGAACTGGGGCCCACTTCGCGGAACACTGAAGCTTTCTTT
J: TRBJ1-5; V: TRBV30; D: NA; size: NA; CDR3: CAWSVRRSVQPQHF; DNA: TGTGCCTGGAGTGTACGCAGAAGTGTGCAGCCCCAGCATTTT
J: TRBJ2-7; V: TRBV5-4; D: TRBD2; size: NA; CDR3: CASSPRTSGTGASEQYF; DNA: TGTGCCAGCAGCCCCCGGACTAGCGGGACTGGAGCCTCCGAGCAGTACTTC
J: TRBJ1-5; V: TRBV6-1; D: TRBD1; size: few; CDR3: CASSGGQSSNQPQHF; DNA: TGTGCCAGCAGTGGGGGACAGTCTAGCAATCAGCCCCAGCATTTT